This T cell receptor (beta chain) was captured in a study of blood T cell repertoires in COVID-19 (TCRdb year 2020). With respect to the entire study: The collaborator samples originated in the United States, Italy and Spain and spanned the acute and convalescent phases of COVID-19. The dataset comprised deeply sampled blood TCRbeta repertoires from subjects exposed to, actively infected with, or recovered from COVID-19. The prospective study material was composed of cDNA or gDNA derived from T cells, B-cell-depleted T cells, or PBMCs. Where available, HLA class I and class II types were obtained from metadata supplied by the sample provider rather than from assay-based typing. The samples were drawn from two sources: the first 160 participants of the ongoing ImmuneRACE study, and over 1,000 subjects contributed by 6 global collaborators. A freely available public database, intended as a resource for researchers studying the immune response to SARS-CoV-2, is where the repertoires were released. A de-identified subject ID, COVID-19 status, age in years and sex were almost always included in the sample metadata.

TCRbeta CDR3 regions were amplified from genomic DNA by means of the immunoSEQ Assay, a bias-controlled multiplex PCR. The study's own analysis went as follows. Within the assay, amplification of reference gene primers was used to estimate how many nucleated cells each sample contained. Sequence reads were collapsed and filtered to measure the absolute abundance of every unique TCRbeta CDR3 rearrangement. Productive Simpson clonality was computed per sample as the square root of Simpson's diversity index over productive rearrangements. The table was pulled from immuneACCESS by TCRdb, which kept in-frame rearrangements only. Such tables lose some clones; where checked, under half of the loss comes from unresolved V genes, and the rest has no known cause. Clonal size and the V and J genes are those of that table, whereas D and trimming came from the DNA. The sample records over 350,000 clones, more than 85% of which are singletons. The ten largest clones represent about 0.86% of the sample.

V is pared back by 0 bases and J by 7 bases, with 3 bases lying between the germline termini. The germline V gene supplies CDR1 MNHEY and CDR2 SVGAGI. The CDR3, cysteine through phenylalanine, is 12 amino acids long. CDR3 DNA is the only sequence kept; it has 36 bases, read in frame from the first base. On the study overall, not on this receptor specifically: Clinical and demographic metadata were provided uncurated, with the amount varying by source and participant.

Participants in the prospective study were aged 18 to 89 years, lived in under 30 United States geographic areas, and enrolled through a virtual design. To assign participants to cohorts, the prospective study relied on clinical history that participants themselves reported in a screening survey and a study questionnaire. Exposed participants were defined as having been in contact with someone with a PCR-confirmed or clinician-diagnosed COVID-19 case within 2 weeks of study entry. In the prospective study, whole blood, serum and a nasopharyngeal or oropharyngeal swab were collected from each participant by mobile phlebotomists. Prospective study participants could optionally give additional blood draws and questionnaires over an approximately 2-month period. Before DNA extraction, prospective study blood samples were shipped either frozen or at room temperature. This clone appeared a single time. Its antigen has not been determined. Per-base quality was not reported, and no clone a single base away is much larger than it.

The receptor's source is a woman in her thirties or forties who had been exposed to COVID-19. The sample was PBMCs or T cells enriched from blood (not recorded which). The V and J segments used are TRBV6-5 and TRBJ2-2; the D gene lacks a confident call. The nucleotides read TGTGCCAGCAGTTACTCCGTCGGGGAGCTGTTTTTT. This is translated as CASSYSVGELFF.